Listed here is a single T cell receptor (beta chain). The sample comes from a study of regulatory T cells in long-lasting Graves disease. Researchers made TCR beta libraries by using iRepertoire HTBI primers and running Arm-PCR on CDR3 regions. As processed by the authors: Across the samples, identification revealed around 65 TRBV and more than 11 TRBJ segments. TCRdb called the multiplex PCR reads again in MiXCR, with one record for every CDR3 protein. The authors' filters were not applied to this entry. The sample holds approximately 690,000 distinct CDR3 sequences, about 32% seen once. This sample's time point: persistent/refractory GD, antithyroid drugs over 5 years with positive TRAb. With RNA extracted from PBMCs as input, the TCR library was made. Each of the patients was recruited from an endocrinology department situated in Xi'an, China. V lost 4 bases and J 2 bases, leaving 19 bases between the germline ends. The germline gives CDR1 SGHRS, CDR2 YFSETQ. This CDR3 contains 17 residues.

The chain employs TRBV5-1 and TRBJ1-5; weak D call: TRBD1 (5 bases). Material: peripheral blood mononuclear cells (PBMCs), obtained when the disease was refractory, from a patient treated with antithyroid drugs. The clonotype comes from a female donor with Graves disease. For the CDR3, the DNA is TGCGCCAGCAGCGGCGGAGATAAGGGGCCGGGCAATCAGCCCCAGCATTTT. Amino acids: CASSGGDKGPGNQPQHF. Supplemented by reference TRBV5-1 and TRBJ1-5, the full variable domain reads KAGVTQTPRYLIKTRGQQVTLSCSPISGHRSVSWYQQTPGQGLQFLFEYFSETQRNKGNFPGRFSGRQFSNSRSEMNVSTLELGDSALYLCASSGGDKGPGNQPQHFGDGTRLSIL.